This T cell receptor beta chain was sequenced during a study of blood T cell repertoires in COVID-19 (dated by TCRdb to about 2020). Notes on the research overall: The collaborator samples originated in the United States, Italy and Spain and spanned the acute and convalescent phases of COVID-19. Samples came from the ongoing ImmuneRACE study (first 160 participants) plus 1,254 subjects from 6 global collaborators. A de-identified subject ID, COVID-19 status, age in years and sex were almost always included in the sample metadata. The repertoires were made available in a free public database intended to serve as a resource for research on the immune response to SARS-CoV-2. The prospective study material was composed of cDNA or gDNA derived from T cells, B-cell-depleted T cells, or PBMCs. Deeply sampled blood TCRbeta repertoires from subjects exposed to, actively infected with, or recovered from COVID-19 were included in the dataset. Where HLA class I and class II types were available, the types were taken from metadata supplied by the sample provider, not from assay-based typing.

The collaborating institutions used their own protocols to collect whole blood in K2EDTA tubes. Collaborator samples were shipped for TCRbeta analysis as frozen whole blood, isolated PBMCs, or DNA extracted from either sample type. The immunoSEQ Assay, a bias-controlled multiplex PCR, was used to amplify TCRbeta CDR3 regions from genomic DNA. Regarding the original processing steps: Nucleated cell counts per sample were estimated from amplification of reference gene primers within the assay. Sequence reads were collapsed and filtered to measure the absolute abundance of every unique TCRbeta CDR3 rearrangement. For each sample, productive Simpson clonality was calculated as the square root of Simpson's diversity index over productive rearrangements. TCRdb stores this immuneACCESS table with in-frame sequences only. Part of the clones is absent; in the studies checked, under half of the shortfall reflects unresolved V genes, and no reason is known for the rest. V and J calls and clone size are as listed in that table; D and trimming were resolved from the DNA. For this sample the table gives 230,000 or so clones, of which around 84% were detected only once. Clones ranked in the top ten supply 15% to 20% of the sample.

The CDR3 goes from the cysteine to the phenylalanine over 15 residues. Just CDR3 DNA is preserved here, 45 bases in frame from base 1. Remarks on this clone: Its antigen is unknown. No much larger clone exists at a distance of one base, and base qualities are not known.

Broad study findings and their caveats: The amount of clinical and demographic metadata varied by source and participant and was provided uncurated.

This receptor chain uses TRBV21-1 and TRBJ2-7; the table's D call, TRBD2, has no DNA check behind it. TRBV21-1 is an annotated pseudogene. The sequence derives from a man younger than 40 with active or convalescent COVID-19. Input material: peripheral blood. This receptor carries the CDR3 CASSKEGRETYEQYF. The DNA sequence reads TGTGCCAGCAGCAAAGAAGGACGGGAAACCTACGAGCAGTACTTC.